The rows below give T cell receptor beta chains drawn from one sample of a study of blood T cell repertoires in COVID-19. The method was immunoSEQ multiplex PCR; TCRdb's version includes in-frame clones alone and lacks a portion of them. The table records about 100,000 clones, 65% to 90% of them present only once. The sequencing sample was made of peripheral blood. The receptors were gathered from a man in his fifties or sixties with acute or convalescent COVID-19. The CDR3 runs from the conserved cysteine through the conserved F or W. The order of the fields is J gene, D gene, clone size, V gene, CDR3 protein, CDR3 DNA. A D gene is named only where the DNA matches it firmly. The size field is filled for only some rows; it gives once, few, many or a size class.

TRBJ1-1 | . | few | TRBV11-1 | CASSLRGGGMTEAFF | TGTGCCAGCAGCTTACGGGGAGGTGGAATGACTGAAGCTTTCTTT
TRBJ2-7 | . | few | TRBV7-9 | CASSLGLRISDYEQYF | TGTGCCAGCAGCTTAGGATTGCGGATTTCTGACTACGAGCAGTACTTC
TRBJ2-2 | . | . | TRBV5-1 | CASYATRGTGELFF | TGCGCCAGCTACGCTACCCGGGGAACCGGGGAGCTGTTTTTT
TRBJ2-1 | . | . | TRBV6-4 | CASSGQTRGEQFF | TGTGCCAGCAGTGGCCAGACGCGGGGTGAGCAGTTCTTC
TRBJ1-2 | TRBD1 | . | TRBV6-5 | CASSYLTTGAVSYTF | TGTGCCAGCAGTTACCTTACTACAGGGGCGGTGTCGTACACCTTC
TRBJ2-1 | TRBD2 | . | TRBV19 | CASSTSGRMNNEQFF | TGTGCCAGTAGTACTAGCGGGAGGATGAACAATGAGCAGTTCTTC
TRBJ2-1 | TRBD2 | . | TRBV4-2 | CASSQLPKTSGLSSYNEQFF | TGTGCCAGCAGCCAACTACCTAAGACTAGCGGGTTGAGCTCCTACAATGAGCAGTTCTTC
TRBJ2-7 | TRBD2 | . | TRBV3-1/TRBV3-2 | CASSPLAGGEQYF | TGTGCCAGCAGTCCTCTAGCGGGAGGCGAGCAGTACTTC
TRBJ1-2 | . | . | TRBV12-5 | CASGLVRSLGFRATSYGYTF | TGTGCTAGTGGTTTGGTACGGTCTCTCGGGTTCCGAGCCACATCCTATGGCTACACCTTC
TRBJ1-2 | TRBD1 | . | TRBV12-3/TRBV12-4 | CASSRDRGYGYTF | TGTGCCAGCAGCCGGGACAGAGGATATGGCTACACCTTC
TRBJ1-1 | . | . | TRBV6-5 | CASSLSLNTEAFF | TGTGCCAGCAGTCTATCCCTAAACACTGAAGCTTTCTTT
TRBJ2-5 | . | once | TRBV7-2 | CASSLWGRAHQETQYF | TGTGCCAGCAGCTTATGGGGCAGGGCCCACCAAGAGACCCAGTACTTC
TRBJ1-4 | . | . | TRBV28 | CASSLSGANEKLFF | TGTGCCAGCAGTTTATCAGGGGCCAATGAAAAACTGTTTTTT
TRBJ1-2 | . | . | TRBV7-2 | CASSLSSQGGGYTF | TGTGCCAGCAGCTTATCCAGCCAGGGAGGGGGCTACACCTTC
TRBJ1-2 | . | . | TRBV6-5 | CASREELHYGYTF | TGTGCCAGCAGGGAGGAGCTACACTATGGCTACACCTTC
TRBJ2-1 | TRBD2 | . | TRBV10-1 | CASSEGLADYNEQFF | TGCGCCAGCAGTGAAGGGCTAGCGGACTACAATGAGCAGTTCTTC
TRBJ2-7 | TRBD2 | once | TRBV27 | CASSLSQAGGYEQYF | TGTGCCAGCAGTTTATCACAAGCGGGAGGCTACGAGCAGTACTTC
TRBJ1-1 | TRBD1 | . | TRBV6-2/TRBV6-3 | CASSYSGGVAEAFF | TGTGCCAGCAGTTACTCAGGGGGCGTCGCTGAAGCTTTCTTT
TRBJ2-2 | . | . | TRBV2 | CASSSGGLNTGELFF | TGTGCCAGCAGTTCCGGGGGACTTAACACCGGGGAGCTGTTTTTT
TRBJ2-5 | TRBD2 | . | TRBV29-1 | CSVVRGRAETQYF | TGCAGCGTTGTGCGCGGGAGAGCGGAGACCCAGTACTTC
TRBJ1-4 | . | few | TRBV7-9 | CASSPGDRDLEKLFF | TGTGCCAGCAGCCCGGGAGACAGAGATCTCGAAAAACTGTTTTTT
TRBJ2-3 | TRBD2 | once | TRBV10-3 | CSTRGLAGYTDTQYF | TGTTCCACCCGAGGCCTAGCGGGATACACAGATACGCAGTATTTT
TRBJ2-1 | . | . | TRBV30 | CAWSVGEVYNEQFF | TGTGCCTGGAGTGTAGGGGAAGTCTACAATGAGCAGTTCTTC
TRBJ2-5 | . | once | TRBV7-2 | CASSFYQETQYF | TGTGCCAGCAGCTTTTATCAAGAGACCCAGTACTTC
TRBJ2-2 | TRBD1 | . | TRBV5-6 | CASGTTGRTGELFF | TGTGCCAGCGGAACGACAGGGCGCACCGGGGAGCTGTTTTTT
TRBJ2-1 | TRBD2 | once | TRBV27 | CASSLRRTSGGGEQFF | TGTGCCAGCAGTTTAAGGAGGACTAGCGGGGGCGGAGAGCAGTTCTTC
TRBJ2-7 | TRBD2 | . | TRBV5-1 | CASSLDHGLAGVEQYF | TGCGCCAGCAGCTTAGACCACGGACTAGCGGGAGTGGAGCAGTACTTC
TRBJ1-4 | . | . | TRBV18 | CASSPFRTTSSATNEKLFF | TGTGCCAGCTCACCTTTTAGGACAACCTCTTCTGCAACTAATGAAAAACTGTTTTTT
TRBJ1-5 | TRBD1 | . | TRBV27 | CASSSGTGNQPQHF | TGTGCCAGCAGTTCCGGGACAGGCAATCAGCCCCAGCATTTT
TRBJ2-2 | TRBD2 | . | TRBV19 | CASSIVSGGANTGELFF | TGTGCCAGTAGTATAGTTAGCGGGGGGGCAAACACCGGGGAGCTGTTTTTT
TRBJ1-5 | . | . | TRBV5-1 | CASSLDGLTQPQHF | TGCGCCAGCAGCTTGGACGGGTTGACTCAGCCCCAGCATTTT
TRBJ1-3 | . | . | TRBV5-1 | CASSLGRQISGNTIYF | TGCGCCAGCAGCTTGGGGCGGCAGATCTCTGGAAACACCATATATTTT
TRBJ1-3 | . | . | TRBV7-2 | CASSLARGGNTIYF | TGTGCCAGCAGCTTAGCCAGGGGCGGAAACACCATATATTTT
TRBJ2-7 | . | . | TRBV27 | CASSSARIGRSEQYF | TGTGCCAGCAGTTCCGCCCGGATTGGGCGAAGCGAGCAGTACTTC
TRBJ1-2 | TRBD1 | . | TRBV19 | CASSEDRINYGYTF | TGTGCCAGTAGTGAGGACAGGATTAACTATGGCTACACCTTC
TRBJ2-5 | TRBD2 | . | TRBV3-1/TRBV3-2 | CASSQGILAGGRETQYF | TGTGCCAGCAGCCAAGGGATTCTAGCGGGGGGGAGAGAGACCCAGTACTTC
TRBJ2-5 | . | once | TRBV18 | CASSKGQETQYF | TGTGCCAGCTCAAAGGGGCAAGAGACCCAGTACTTC
TRBJ2-7 | . | . | TRBV6-5 | CASLTLVSYEQYF | TGTGCCAGCCTTACTCTGGTCTCCTACGAGCAGTACTTC
TRBJ1-1 | TRBD1 | . | TRBV13 | CASSGQDTEAFF | TGTGCCAGCAGCGGACAGGACACTGAAGCTTTCTTT
TRBJ2-7 | . | . | TRBV28 | CASSLLRAPYEQYF | TGTGCCAGCAGTTTACTACGAGCCCCCTACGAGCAGTACTTC
TRBJ1-5 | TRBD1 | once | TRBV10-3 | CATLGGTGQPQHF | TGTGCCACCCTGGGGGGGACAGGTCAGCCCCAGCATTTT
TRBJ1-1 | . | . | TRBV27 | CASSSLGGLGTEAFF | TGTGCCAGCAGTTCCTTGGGGGGGCTAGGCACTGAAGCTTTCTTT
TRBJ2-5 | . | . | TRBV5-1 | CASIARPQETQYF | TGCGCCAGCATAGCGAGGCCCCAAGAGACCCAGTACTTC
TRBJ2-5 | TRBD1 | . | TRBV6-5 | CASSKQGGETQYF | TGTGCCAGCAGTAAACAGGGGGGAGAGACCCAGTACTTC
TRBJ2-4 | TRBD2 | . | TRBV30 | CAWRLAGSNIQYF | TGTGCCTGGAGGCTAGCGGGATCAAACATTCAGTACTTC
TRBJ1-2 | . | . | TRBV5-1 | CASSLGTGRPHTF | TGCGCCAGCAGCTTGGGTACGGGAAGGCCCCACACCTTC
TRBJ2-1 | TRBD2 | . | TRBV14 | CASSQAGGAYNEQFF | TGTGCCAGCAGCCAAGCGGGGGGGGCATACAATGAGCAGTTCTTC
TRBJ1-2 | TRBD1 | . | TRBV6-1 | CASSESSGGYGYTF | TGTGCCAGCAGTGAAAGCTCAGGGGGCTATGGCTACACCTTC
TRBJ2-7 | TRBD2 | . | TRBV9 | CASSVAGLAYEQYF | TGTGCCAGCAGCGTGGCGGGACTAGCCTACGAGCAGTACTTC
TRBJ1-6 | . | few | TRBV19 | CASSIVSGIGSPLHF | TGTGCCAGTAGTATCGTTTCGGGGATCGGATCACCCCTCCACTTT
TRBJ2-1 | TRBD2 | . | TRBV5-1 | CASTNRLAGQSSYNEQFF | TGCGCCAGCACAAATCGGCTAGCGGGTCAAAGCTCCTACAATGAGCAGTTCTTC
TRBJ2-7 | . | . | TRBV7-3 | CASSLMSAQGPYEQYF | TGTGCCAGCAGCTTAATGAGTGCGCAGGGCCCCTACGAGCAGTACTTC
TRBJ2-3 | TRBD2 | . | TRBV14 | CASSQATLAVASTDTQYF | TGTGCCAGCAGCCAAGCAACACTAGCGGTCGCTAGCACAGATACGCAGTATTTT
TRBJ2-1 | TRBD1 | . | TRBV7-9 | CASSLGTVGGSEQFF | TGTGCCAGCAGCTTAGGAACTGTAGGGGGCTCGGAGCAGTTCTTC
TRBJ1-1 | . | . | TRBV29-1 | CSARAFLTEAFF | TGCAGCGCCAGGGCCTTTTTGACTGAAGCTTTCTTT
TRBJ2-3 | TRBD1 | . | TRBV5-4 | CASGTGTGVSDTQYF | TGTGCCAGCGGCACCGGGACAGGGGTGTCAGATACGCAGTATTTT
TRBJ1-2 | . | . | TRBV7-9 | CASSLTRGNYGYTF | TGTGCCAGCAGCTTAACGCGGGGAAACTATGGCTACACCTTC